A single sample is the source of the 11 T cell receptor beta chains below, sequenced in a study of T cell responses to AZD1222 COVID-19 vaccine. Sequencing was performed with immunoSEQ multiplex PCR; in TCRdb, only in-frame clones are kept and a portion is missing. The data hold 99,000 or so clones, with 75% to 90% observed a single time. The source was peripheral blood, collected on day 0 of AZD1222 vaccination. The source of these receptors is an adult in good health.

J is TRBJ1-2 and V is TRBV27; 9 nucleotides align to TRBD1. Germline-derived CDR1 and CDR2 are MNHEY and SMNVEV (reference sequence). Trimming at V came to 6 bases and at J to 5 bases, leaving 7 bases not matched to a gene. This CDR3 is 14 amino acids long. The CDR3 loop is CASSLRQGDYGYTF. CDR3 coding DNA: TGTGCCAGCAGCCTCCGACAGGGGGATTATGGCTACACCTTC.

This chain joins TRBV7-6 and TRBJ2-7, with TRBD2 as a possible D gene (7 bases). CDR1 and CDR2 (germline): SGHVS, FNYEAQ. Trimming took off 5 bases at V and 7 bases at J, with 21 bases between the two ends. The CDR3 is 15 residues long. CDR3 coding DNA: TGTGCCAGCAGCCAAAGCGTAGTGGGGGGGCTAGAGCAGTACTTC. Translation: CASSQSVVGGLEQYF.

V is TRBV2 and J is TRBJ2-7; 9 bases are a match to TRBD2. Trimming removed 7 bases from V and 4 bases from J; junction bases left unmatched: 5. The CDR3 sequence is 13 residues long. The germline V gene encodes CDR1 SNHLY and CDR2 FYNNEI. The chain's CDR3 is CASIFSGGYEQYF. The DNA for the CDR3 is TGTGCCAGCATTTTCAGCGGGGGGTACGAGCAGTACTTC.

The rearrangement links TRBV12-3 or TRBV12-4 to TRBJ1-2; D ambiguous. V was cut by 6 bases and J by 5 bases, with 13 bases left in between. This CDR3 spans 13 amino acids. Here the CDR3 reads CASSPGSGYGYTF. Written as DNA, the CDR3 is TGTGCCAGCAGCCCGGGAAGCGGGTATGGCTACACCTTC.

The CDR3 here is CASSQIGTANTEAFF. The CDR3 nucleotides read TGTGCCAGCAGTCAAATTGGGACAGCGAACACTGAAGCTTTCTTT. The gene calls are TRBV2 and TRBJ1-1; the match to TRBD1 covers 7 bases. The CDR3 runs to 15 residues. J was trimmed by 1 base and V by 5 bases; bases with no gene match: 7. The germline CDR1 and CDR2 sequences are SNHLY and FYNNEI.

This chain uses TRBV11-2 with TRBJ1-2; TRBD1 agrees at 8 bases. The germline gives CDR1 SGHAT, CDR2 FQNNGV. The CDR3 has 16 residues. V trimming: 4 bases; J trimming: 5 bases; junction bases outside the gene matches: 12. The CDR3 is CASSSGIQGDPYGYTF. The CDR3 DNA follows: TGTGCCAGCAGCTCCGGGATACAGGGGGACCCTTATGGCTACACCTTC. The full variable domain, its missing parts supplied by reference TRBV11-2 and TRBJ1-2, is EAGVAQSPRYKIIEKRQSVAFWCNPISGHATLYWYQQILGQGPKLLIQFQNNGVVDDSQLPKDRFSAERLKGVDSTLKIQPAKLEDSAVYLCASSSGIQGDPYGYTFGSGTRLTVV.

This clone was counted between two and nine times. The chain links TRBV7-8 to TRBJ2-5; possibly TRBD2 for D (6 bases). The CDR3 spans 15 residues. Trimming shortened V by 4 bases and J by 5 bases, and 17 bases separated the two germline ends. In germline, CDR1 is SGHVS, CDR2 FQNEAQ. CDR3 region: CASSSVGGSWETQYF. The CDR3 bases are TGTGCCAGCAGCTCAGTGGGGGGTTCGTGGGAGACCCAGTACTTC.

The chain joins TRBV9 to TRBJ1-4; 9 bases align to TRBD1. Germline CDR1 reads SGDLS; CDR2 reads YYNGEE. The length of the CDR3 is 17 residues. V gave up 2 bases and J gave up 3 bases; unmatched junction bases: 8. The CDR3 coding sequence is TGTGCCAGCAGCGTCGGGACAGGGAAGGGGTCTAATGAAAAACTGTTTTTT. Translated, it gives CASSVGTGKGSNEKLFF.

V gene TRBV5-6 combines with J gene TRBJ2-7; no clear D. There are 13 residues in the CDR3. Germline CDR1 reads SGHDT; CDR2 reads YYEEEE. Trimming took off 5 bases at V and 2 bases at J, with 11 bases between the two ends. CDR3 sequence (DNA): TGTGCCAGCAGTGCCGGGTCTCCCTACGAGCAGTACTTC. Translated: CASSAGSPYEQYF.

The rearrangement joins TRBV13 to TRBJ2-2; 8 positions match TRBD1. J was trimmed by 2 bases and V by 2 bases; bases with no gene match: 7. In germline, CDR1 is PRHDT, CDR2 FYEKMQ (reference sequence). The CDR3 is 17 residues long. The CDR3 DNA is TGTGCCAGCAGCTTACCCGGGACAGGTGTAAACACCGGGGAGCTGTTTTTT. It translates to CASSLPGTGVNTGELFF.

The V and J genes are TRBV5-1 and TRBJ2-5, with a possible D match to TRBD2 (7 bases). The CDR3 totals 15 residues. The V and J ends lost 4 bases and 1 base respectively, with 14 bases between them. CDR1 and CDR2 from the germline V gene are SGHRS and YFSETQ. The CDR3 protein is CASSVSGGAQETQYF. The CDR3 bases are TGCGCCAGCAGCGTTAGTGGGGGGGCCCAAGAGACCCAGTACTTC. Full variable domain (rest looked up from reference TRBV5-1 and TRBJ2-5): KAGVTQTPRYLIKTRGQQVTLSCSPISGHRSVSWYQQTPGQGLQFLFEYFSETQRNKGNFPGRFSGRQFSNSRSEMNVSTLELGDSALYLCASSVSGGAQETQYFGPGTRLLVL.